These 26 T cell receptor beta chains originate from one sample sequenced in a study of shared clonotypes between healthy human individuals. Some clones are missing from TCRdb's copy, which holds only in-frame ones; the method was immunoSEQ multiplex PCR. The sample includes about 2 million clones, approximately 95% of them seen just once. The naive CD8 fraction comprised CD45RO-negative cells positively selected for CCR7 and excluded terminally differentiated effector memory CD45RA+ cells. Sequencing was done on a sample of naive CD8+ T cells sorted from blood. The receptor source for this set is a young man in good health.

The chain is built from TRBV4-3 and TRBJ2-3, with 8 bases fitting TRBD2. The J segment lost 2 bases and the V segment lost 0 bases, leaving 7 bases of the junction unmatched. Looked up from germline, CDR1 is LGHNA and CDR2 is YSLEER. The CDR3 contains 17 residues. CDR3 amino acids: CASSQDRLAGFTDTQYF. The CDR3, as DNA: TGCGCCAGCAGCCAAGATAGGCTAGCGGGCTTCACAGATACGCAGTATTTT.

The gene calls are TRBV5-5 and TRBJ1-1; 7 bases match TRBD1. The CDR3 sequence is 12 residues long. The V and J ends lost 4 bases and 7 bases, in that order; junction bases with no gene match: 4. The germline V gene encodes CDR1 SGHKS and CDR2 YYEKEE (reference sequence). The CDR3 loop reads CASSPTGNEAFF. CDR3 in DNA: TGTGCCAGCAGCCCGACAGGGAATGAAGCTTTCTTT.

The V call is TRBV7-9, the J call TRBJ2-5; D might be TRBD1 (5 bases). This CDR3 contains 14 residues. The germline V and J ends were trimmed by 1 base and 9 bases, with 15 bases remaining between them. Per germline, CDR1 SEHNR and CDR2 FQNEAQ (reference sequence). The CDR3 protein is CASSLDLSQGAQYF. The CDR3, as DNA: TGTGCCAGCAGCTTAGATCTCTCCCAAGGGGCCCAGTACTTC.

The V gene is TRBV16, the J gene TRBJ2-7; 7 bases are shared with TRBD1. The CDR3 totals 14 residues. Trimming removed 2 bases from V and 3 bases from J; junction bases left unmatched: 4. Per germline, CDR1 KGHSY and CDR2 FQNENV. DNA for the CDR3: TGTGCCAGCAGCCAAGGACAGGACCTCTACGAGCAGTACTTC. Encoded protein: CASSQGQDLYEQYF.

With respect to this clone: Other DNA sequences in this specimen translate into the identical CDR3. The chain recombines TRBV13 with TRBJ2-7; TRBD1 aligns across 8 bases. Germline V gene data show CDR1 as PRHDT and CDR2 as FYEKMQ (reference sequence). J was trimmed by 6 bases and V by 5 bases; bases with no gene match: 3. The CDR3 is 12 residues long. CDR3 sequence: CASSPTGGEQYF. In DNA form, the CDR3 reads TGTGCCAGCAGCCCAACAGGGGGCGAGCAGTACTTC.

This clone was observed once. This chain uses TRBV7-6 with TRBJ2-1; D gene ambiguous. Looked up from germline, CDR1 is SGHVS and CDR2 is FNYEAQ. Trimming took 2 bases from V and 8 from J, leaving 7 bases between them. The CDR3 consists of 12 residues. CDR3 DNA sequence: TGTGCCAGCAGCTTACCGGCTCATGAGCAGTTCTTC. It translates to CASSLPAHEQFF.

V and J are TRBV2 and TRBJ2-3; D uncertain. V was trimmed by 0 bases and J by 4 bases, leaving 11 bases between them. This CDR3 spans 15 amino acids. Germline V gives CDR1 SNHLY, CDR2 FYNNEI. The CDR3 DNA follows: TGTGCCAGCAGTGAAGCGCTTCGGGTTCCAGATACGCAGTATTTT. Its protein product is CASSEALRVPDTQYF.

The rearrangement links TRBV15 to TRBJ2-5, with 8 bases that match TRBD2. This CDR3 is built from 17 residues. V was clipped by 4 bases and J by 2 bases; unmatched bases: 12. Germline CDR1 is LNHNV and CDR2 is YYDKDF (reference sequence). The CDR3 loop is CATSTGGLAGDQETQYF. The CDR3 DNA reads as TGTGCCACCAGCACGGGGGGGCTAGCGGGTGATCAAGAGACCCAGTACTTC.

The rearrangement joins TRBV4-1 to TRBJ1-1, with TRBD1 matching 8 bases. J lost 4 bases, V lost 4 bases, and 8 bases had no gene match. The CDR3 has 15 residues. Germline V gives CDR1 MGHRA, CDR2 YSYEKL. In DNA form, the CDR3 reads TGCGCCAGCAGCCTCGAGGGTCAGGGGGCCACTGAAGCTTTCTTT. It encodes CASSLEGQGATEAFF.

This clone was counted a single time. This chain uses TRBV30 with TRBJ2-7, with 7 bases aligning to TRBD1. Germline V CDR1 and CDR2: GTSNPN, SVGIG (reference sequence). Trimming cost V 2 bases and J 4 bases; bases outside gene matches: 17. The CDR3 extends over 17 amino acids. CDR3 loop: CAWSTGTEPPLDYEQYF. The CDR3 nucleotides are TGTGCCTGGAGTACCGGGACAGAACCCCCGTTGGATTACGAGCAGTACTTC. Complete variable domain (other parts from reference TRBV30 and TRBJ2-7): SQTIHQWPATLVQPVGSPLSLECTVEGTSNPNLYWYRQAAGRGLQLLFYSVGIGQISSEVPQNLSASRPQDRQFILSSKKLLLSDSGFYLCAWSTGTEPPLDYEQYFGPGTRLTVT.

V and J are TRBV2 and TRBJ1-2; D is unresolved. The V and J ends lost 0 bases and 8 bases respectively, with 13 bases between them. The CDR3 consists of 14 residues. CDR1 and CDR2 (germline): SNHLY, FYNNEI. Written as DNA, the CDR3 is TGTGCCAGCAGTGAAGCGCTGGCAGGAGGGGGCTACACCTTC. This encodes CASSEALAGGGYTF.

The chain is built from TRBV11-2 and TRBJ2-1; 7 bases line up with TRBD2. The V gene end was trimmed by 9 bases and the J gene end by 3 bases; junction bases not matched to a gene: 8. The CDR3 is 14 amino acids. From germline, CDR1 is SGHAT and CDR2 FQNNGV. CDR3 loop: CASKGSGVYNEQFF. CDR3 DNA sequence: TGTGCCAGTAAGGGGAGCGGGGTCTACAATGAGCAGTTCTTC.

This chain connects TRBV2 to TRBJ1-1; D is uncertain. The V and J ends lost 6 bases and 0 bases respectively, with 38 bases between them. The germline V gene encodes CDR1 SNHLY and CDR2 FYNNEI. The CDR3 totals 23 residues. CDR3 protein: CASSDTDGAGGIGLFNMNTEAFF. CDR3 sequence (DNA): TGTGCCAGCAGCGATACGGACGGTGCTGGTGGAATTGGCTTATTTAACATGAACACTGAAGCTTTCTTT.

The CDR3 DNA follows: TGTGCCAGCAGCTTAGCAGGGGAGGCCTACGAGCAGTACTTC. Protein: CASSLAGEAYEQYF. This chain joins TRBV7-9 and TRBJ2-7; a possible D gene is TRBD2 (6 bases). With 0 bases removed from V and 2 bases from J, the gap between germline ends came to 8 bases. Germline CDR1 SEHNR, CDR2 FQNEAQ (reference sequence). The CDR3 sequence is 14 residues long.

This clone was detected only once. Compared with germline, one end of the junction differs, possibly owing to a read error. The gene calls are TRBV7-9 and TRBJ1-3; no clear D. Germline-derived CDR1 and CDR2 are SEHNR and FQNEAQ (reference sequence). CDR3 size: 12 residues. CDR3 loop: CASSQVGDTIYF. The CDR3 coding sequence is TGTGCCAGCAGCCAGGTTGGAGACACCATATATTTT.

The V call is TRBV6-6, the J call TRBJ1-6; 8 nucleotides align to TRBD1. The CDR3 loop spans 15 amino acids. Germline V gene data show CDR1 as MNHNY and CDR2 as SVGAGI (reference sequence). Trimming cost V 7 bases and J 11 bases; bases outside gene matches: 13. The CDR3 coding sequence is TGTGCCAGCACTTGGACAGGGATTGCCCTACCACCCCTCCACTTT. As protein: CASTWTGIALPPLHF.

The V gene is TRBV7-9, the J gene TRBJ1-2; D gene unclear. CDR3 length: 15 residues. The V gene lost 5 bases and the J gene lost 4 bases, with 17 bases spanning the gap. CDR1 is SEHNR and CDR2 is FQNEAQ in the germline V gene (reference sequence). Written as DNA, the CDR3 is TGTGCCAGCAGCCGGCCGGGCAGCTCCAGCTATGGCTACACCTTC. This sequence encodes CASSRPGSSSYGYTF.

CDR3 residues: CASSPPPSWNTEAFF. The CDR3 nucleotides read TGTGCCAGCAGTCCCCCCCCTTCTTGGAACACTGAAGCTTTCTTT. The rearrangement uses TRBV2 and TRBJ1-1; no reliable D call. CDR1 is SNHLY and CDR2 is FYNNEI in the germline V gene. The germline V and J ends were trimmed by 5 bases and 1 base, with 14 bases remaining between them. CDR3 size: 15 residues.

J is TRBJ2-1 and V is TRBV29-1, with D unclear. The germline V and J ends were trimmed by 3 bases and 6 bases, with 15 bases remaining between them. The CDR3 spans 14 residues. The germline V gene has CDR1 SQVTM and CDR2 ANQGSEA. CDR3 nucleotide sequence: TGCAGCGTTGATAGGCTAGAATTAGCCAATGAGCAGTTCTTC. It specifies CSVDRLELANEQFF.

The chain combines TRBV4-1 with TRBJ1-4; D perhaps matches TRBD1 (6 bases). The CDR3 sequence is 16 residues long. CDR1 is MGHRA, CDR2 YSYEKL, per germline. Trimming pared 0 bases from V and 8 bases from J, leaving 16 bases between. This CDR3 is CASSQDLGGGQEKLFF. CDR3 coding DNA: TGCGCCAGCAGCCAAGATCTGGGGGGCGGTCAGGAAAAACTGTTTTTT.

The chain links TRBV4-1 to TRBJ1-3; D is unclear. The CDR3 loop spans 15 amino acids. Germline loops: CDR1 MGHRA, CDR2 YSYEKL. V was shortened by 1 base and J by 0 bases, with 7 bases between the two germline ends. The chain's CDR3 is CASSQGFSSGNTIYF. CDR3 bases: TGCGCCAGCAGCCAAGGATTCAGCTCTGGAAACACCATATATTTT.

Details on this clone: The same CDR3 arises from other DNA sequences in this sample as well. The chain's CDR3 is CASSVAGGSSYNEQFF. The CDR3 DNA reads TGTGCCAGCAGCGTCGCGGGGGGGAGCTCCTACAATGAGCAGTTCTTC. The chain is built from TRBV9 and TRBJ2-1, with 9 nucleotides matching TRBD2. The germline V gene encodes CDR1 SGDLS and CDR2 YYNGEE. CDR3 length: 16 amino acids. V lost 2 bases, J lost 0 bases, and 3 bases stayed unmatched.

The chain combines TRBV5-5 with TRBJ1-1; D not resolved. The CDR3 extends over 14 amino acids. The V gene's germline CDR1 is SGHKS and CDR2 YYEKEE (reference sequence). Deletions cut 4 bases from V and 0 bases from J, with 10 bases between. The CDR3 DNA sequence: TGTGCCAGCAGCACGGAACGGATGAACACTGAAGCTTTCTTT. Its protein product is CASSTERMNTEAFF.

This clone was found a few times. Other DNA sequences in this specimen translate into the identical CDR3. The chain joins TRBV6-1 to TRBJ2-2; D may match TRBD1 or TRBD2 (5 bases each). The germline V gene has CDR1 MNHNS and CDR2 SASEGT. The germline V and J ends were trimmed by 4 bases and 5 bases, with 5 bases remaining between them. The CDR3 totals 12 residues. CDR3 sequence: CASSGGTGELFF. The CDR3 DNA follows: TGTGCCAGCAGTGGGGGGACCGGGGAGCTGTTTTTT.

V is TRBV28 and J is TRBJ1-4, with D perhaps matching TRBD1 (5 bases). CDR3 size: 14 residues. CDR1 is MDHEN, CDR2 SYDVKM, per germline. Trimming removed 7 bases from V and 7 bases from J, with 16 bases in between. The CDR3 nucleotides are TGTGCCAGCAACCCACTACCGGGGGGTGAAAAACTGTTTTTT. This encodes CASNPLPGGEKLFF.

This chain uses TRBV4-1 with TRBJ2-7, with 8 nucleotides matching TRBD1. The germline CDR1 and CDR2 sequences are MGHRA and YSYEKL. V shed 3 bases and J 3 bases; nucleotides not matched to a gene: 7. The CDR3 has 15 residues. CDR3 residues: CASSQVAGQVYEQYF. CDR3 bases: TGCGCCAGCAGCCAGGTGGCGGGACAGGTCTACGAGCAGTACTTC.